This entry describes one T cell receptor beta chain. Its specificity is not known. This entry comes from a study of neoadjuvant anti-PD-1 for oral cavity cancer. Study-level background: Patients mostly received three to four biweekly nivolumab doses at 3 mg/kg before surgery. Non-progressing patients received a fourth nivolumab dose near day 43, then surgery on days 50-56.

TCRdb keeps only in-frame clones here, not all; method: immunoSEQ multiplex PCR. The sample carries about 7,000 clones, less than 85% recorded once. Patients had HPV-negative, locally advanced oral cavity squamous cell carcinoma. This CDR3 region has 14 residues. From germline, CDR1 is KGHSH and CDR2 LQKENI. Trimming stripped 3 bases from V and 1 base from J, with 9 bases between. Findings and caveats of the study: Higher pretreatment Treg/Th17 ratios tracked higher pretreatment blood clonality.

This receptor was obtained from a person aged 35-79 years with oral cavity squamous cell carcinoma. Sequencing used PBMCs, obtained before nivolumab (anti-PD-1) treatment. The V call is TRBV18, the J call TRBJ1-1, with D perhaps matching TRBD1 (5 bases). The CDR3 nucleotides are TGTGCCAGCTCACCGGGGCAGACGAACACTGAAGCTTTCTTT. Protein: CASSPGQTNTEAFF. Variable domain in full (rest from reference TRBV18 and TRBJ1-1): NAGVMQNPRHLVRRRGQEARLRCSPMKGHSHVYWYRQLPEEGLKFMVYLQKENIIDESGMPKERFSAEFPKEGPSILRIQQVVRGDSAAYFCASSPGQTNTEAFFGQGTRLTVV.